This T cell receptor (beta chain) comes out of a study of beta chain features in type 1 diabetes. Study observations and caveats: Researchers report that Type 1 diabetes patients had moderately but significantly shorter TCRB CDR3s across all four CD4+ subsets.

Sequencing targeted expressed TCRB transcripts, as all isolated RNA had been reverse transcribed. Sequenced by immunoSEQ multiplex PCR; TCRdb stores in-frame clones only, minus some. The sample has about 400,000 clones, roughly an eighth seen once. This clone was recorded a few times. Antigen specificity is unknown. The length of the CDR3 is 11 residues. CDR1 DFQATT and CDR2 SNEGSKA come from the germline V gene (reference sequence). Trimming pared 6 bases from V and 8 bases from J, leaving 10 bases between. This receptor was obtained from a woman between 18 and 29 years old with type 1 diabetes. Sequencing input: naive CD4+ T cells from blood. The chain carries TRBV20-1 and TRBJ1-4; TRBD1 is a possible D gene (5 bases). The CDR3 loop is CSAGGREKLFF. CDR3 nucleotide sequence: TGCAGTGCGGGGGGGAGAGAAAAACTGTTTTTT.